This T cell receptor beta chain emerged from a study of blood T cell repertoires in COVID-19 (dated by TCRdb to the early 2020s). With respect to the entire study: Samples covering the acute and convalescent phases of COVID-19 were provided by collaborators in the United States, Italy and Spain. The repertoires were released in a freely available public database meant as a resource for research on the immune response to SARS-CoV-2. Where available, HLA class I and class II types were obtained from metadata supplied by the sample provider rather than from assay-based typing. A de-identified subject ID, COVID-19 status, age in years and sex were almost always included in the sample metadata. The prospective study material was composed of cDNA or gDNA derived from T cells, B-cell-depleted T cells, or PBMCs. The samples were drawn from two sources: the first 160 participants of the ongoing ImmuneRACE study, and fewer than 1,500 subjects contributed by 6 global collaborators. Deeply sampled blood TCRbeta repertoires from subjects exposed to, actively infected with, or recovered from COVID-19 were included in the dataset.

Of note for this clone: Its target antigen remains unknown. The record has no base qualities; no much larger clone is one base away.

TCRbeta CDR3 regions were amplified from genomic DNA using the immunoSEQ Assay, a bias-controlled multiplex PCR. As for the authors' bioinformatics: The number of nucleated cells in each sample was estimated by amplification of reference gene primers within the assay. Sequence reads were collapsed and filtered to measure the absolute abundance of every unique TCRbeta CDR3 rearrangement. For each sample, productive Simpson clonality was calculated as the square root of Simpson's diversity index across productive rearrangements. The table was pulled from immuneACCESS by TCRdb, which kept in-frame rearrangements only. Such tables lose some clones; where checked, under half of the loss comes from unresolved V genes, and the rest has no known cause. That table supplies the V and J calls and clone size; D and trimming were determined from the DNA. In all, the sample holds about 330,000 clones, and 70% to 90% of those were seen once. The top ten clonotypes cover 10% of the sample.

Trimming accounts for 6 bases at V and 6 bases at J, while the number of junction bases matched to no gene is 13. Taken from cysteine to phenylalanine, the CDR3 has 16 residues. The only DNA kept is the CDR3, 48 bases in frame from the first base. Per the germline V gene, SGHTA is the CDR1 and FQGNSA is the CDR2. Participants in the prospective study were aged about 18 to 90 years, lived in 24 United States geographic areas, and enrolled through a virtual design. In the prospective study, cohorts were assigned on the basis of participant-reported clinical history obtained from a screening survey and a study questionnaire. Recovered participants in ImmuneRACE Cohort 3 were defined as having two consecutive negative NP/OP PCR tests, clearance from a healthcare professional, or resolution of symptoms. In the prospective study, whole blood, serum and a nasopharyngeal or oropharyngeal swab were collected from each participant by mobile phlebotomists. Additional blood draws and questionnaires over an approximately 2-month period could optionally be provided by prospective study participants. Before DNA extraction, blood samples from the prospective study were shipped at room temperature or frozen.

Broader findings and caveats from the paper: Clinical and demographic metadata were provided uncurated, with the amount varying by source and participant.

The TCR originated in a woman aged 18 to 35 who had recovered from COVID-19. What was sequenced was PBMCs or T cells enriched from blood (not recorded which). The V and J genes are TRBV7-2 and TRBJ1-5, and 8 junctional nucleotides match TRBD1. CDR3 sequence: CASSRTGQGGIQPQHF. The sequence in DNA is TGTGCCAGCAGTCGAACCGGACAGGGAGGAATTCAGCCCCAGCATTTT.